The 27 T cell receptor beta chains below come from one sample, sequenced in a study of T cell responses to AZD1222 COVID-19 vaccine. Only in-frame clones appear in the TCRdb table, and some are missing; sequencing was by immunoSEQ multiplex PCR. This table has approximately 180,000 clones, around 88% appearing once. The sequenced sample was peripheral blood, obtained on day 0 of AZD1222 vaccination. These receptors came from an adult in good health.

The chain uses TRBV4-3 and TRBJ2-2, with 7 bases that match TRBD1. This CDR3 has 14 residues. Unmatched junction bases numbered 2, after V lost 4 bases and J lost 3 bases. Germline loops: CDR1 LGHNA, CDR2 YSLEER. The CDR3 protein is CASSRDRDTGELFF. DNA for the CDR3: TGCGCCAGCAGCCGGGACAGAGACACCGGGGAGCTGTTTTTT.

The V gene is TRBV7-9, the J gene TRBJ2-3; 8 nucleotides match TRBD2. The CDR3 extends over 14 amino acids. J lost 4 bases, V lost 5 bases, and 5 bases had no gene match. The germline V gene encodes CDR1 SEHNR and CDR2 FQNEAQ (reference sequence). CDR3 amino acids: CASSRTGGPDTQYF. The CDR3, as DNA: TGTGCCAGCAGCCGAACGGGGGGGCCAGATACGCAGTATTTT.

Only one count was recorded for this clone. The chain combines TRBV15 with TRBJ2-2; 9 nucleotides align to TRBD2. V lost 1 base and J lost 1; bases outside the gene matches: 7. Germline CDR1 reads LNHNV; CDR2 reads YYDKDF (reference sequence). The CDR3 is made up of 18 amino acids. CDR3 in amino acids: CATSRGSSGGQNTGELFF. DNA for the CDR3: TGTGCCACCAGCAGAGGCAGTAGCGGGGGCCAGAACACCGGGGAGCTGTTTTTT.

Here the CDR3 reads CASRPSGLLSYEQYF. The CDR3 DNA is TGTGCCAGCAGACCCAGCGGGCTACTCTCCTACGAGCAGTACTTC. The chain uses TRBV6-5 and TRBJ2-7; the D gene is possibly TRBD2 (6 bases). The ends were cut back, 6 bases at V and 0 bases at J, with 15 bases in the middle. Germline CDR1 reads MNHEY; CDR2 reads SVGAGI. The CDR3 totals 15 residues.

The rearrangement links TRBV29-1 to TRBJ2-1; TRBD2 aligns across 8 bases. The ends lost 4 bases at V and 1 base at J; junction bases unmatched: 9. CDR1 is SQVTM, CDR2 ANQGSEA, per germline. The CDR3 contains 16 residues. CDR3 region: CSVVGSGGPSYNEQFF. The CDR3 DNA reads TGCAGCGTTGTGGGGAGCGGGGGCCCATCCTACAATGAGCAGTTCTTC.

The V and J genes are TRBV19 and TRBJ1-6, with a weak D call TRBD1 (5 bases). The germline V gene encodes CDR1 LNHDA and CDR2 SQIVND (reference sequence). V lost 1 base to trimming and J lost 6 bases, with 7 bases between them. The CDR3 contains 14 residues. The CDR3 nucleotides read TGTGCCAGTAGTATAGCAGGGTCTAATTCACCCCTCCACTTT. This gives the protein CASSIAGSNSPLHF.

On this clone itself: The sample carries other DNA sequences with the same CDR3. This sequence joins TRBV6-5 and TRBJ1-5, with D possibly being TRBD1 (5 bases). Per germline, CDR1 MNHEY and CDR2 SVGAGI. This CDR3 comprises 13 residues. Trimming left V 8 bases short and J 6 bases short, with 14 bases between. This CDR3 reads CASGRGAGQPQHF. The DNA of the CDR3 is TGTGCCAGCGGGAGGGGCGCAGGTCAGCCCCAGCATTTT.

The chain employs TRBV4-2 and TRBJ2-7, with 14 bases lining up with TRBD2. Germline CDR1 is LGHNA and CDR2 is YNFKEQ. J was trimmed by 0 bases and V by 0 bases; bases with no gene match: 4. The CDR3 length is 18 residues. The CDR3 here is CASSQEGLAGASSYEQYF. CDR3 bases: TGTGCCAGCAGCCAAGAGGGACTAGCGGGGGCGAGCTCCTACGAGCAGTACTTC.

This clone was seen a few times. This sequence joins TRBV12-5 and TRBJ1-5; D may be TRBD1 (6 bases). Deletions cut 6 bases from V and 4 bases from J, with 22 bases between. This CDR3 comprises 17 residues. From germline, CDR1 is LGHNT and CDR2 FRNRAP. This CDR3 is CASGPGGLGGGNQPQHF. CDR3 DNA: TGTGCTAGTGGCCCTGGGGGCTTGGGGGGAGGGAATCAGCCCCAGCATTTT.

The chain combines TRBV2 with TRBJ1-6; no firm D call. V lost 0 bases, J lost 18 bases, and 15 bases lay in between. The CDR3 extends over 13 amino acids. Germline V gene data show CDR1 as SNHLY and CDR2 as FYNNEI. The CDR3 protein is CASSEAPWVANHF. CDR3 nucleotides: TGTGCCAGCAGTGAAGCCCCCTGGGTGGCAAACCACTTT.

By share of the sample, this clone is medium-sized. The chain links TRBV7-9 to TRBJ2-7; weak D call: TRBD2 (6 bases). Germline V gene data show CDR1 as SEHNR and CDR2 as FQNEAQ (reference sequence). The CDR3 length is 16 residues. V lost 4 bases, J lost 2 bases, and 18 bases lay in between. CDR3 nucleotides: TGTGCCAGCAGCTCCCCTGAGGAGGGCCCAACCTACGAGCAGTACTTC. Translating gives CASSSPEEGPTYEQYF. Full variable domain (rest looked up from reference TRBV7-9 and TRBJ2-7): DTGVSQNPRHKITKRGQNVTFRCDPISEHNRLYWYRQTLGQGPEFLTYFQNEAQLEKSRLLSDRFSAERPKGSFSTLEIQRTEQGDSAMYLCASSSPEEGPTYEQYFGPGTRLTVT.

This clone came up a few times. V gene TRBV7-9 combines with J gene TRBJ1-2, with a weak D call TRBD1 (5 bases). The CDR3 length is 18 residues. Between the trimmed V and J ends, which lost 6 bases and 6 bases, there was a span of 29 bases. Germline CDR1 is SEHNR and CDR2 is FQNEAQ (reference sequence). Here the CDR3 reads CASSSSRDVSPPGDGYTF. DNA for the CDR3: TGTGCCAGCAGTTCCTCCAGGGACGTCAGCCCCCCCGGAGATGGCTACACCTTC.

V gene TRBV14 combines with J gene TRBJ2-5; no clear D gene. CDR3 length: 14 amino acids. CDR1 is SGHDN, CDR2 FVKESK, per germline. The V end lost 1 base, the J end lost 1 base, and 7 bases lay between the germline ends. The CDR3: CASSQVGPQETQYF. The CDR3 DNA reads as TGTGCCAGCAGCCAAGTAGGGCCCCAAGAGACCCAGTACTTC.

This clone was observed a single time. This chain joins TRBV6-2 or TRBV6-3 and TRBJ1-1; tentatively, D is TRBD1 (5 bases). The CDR3 extends over 15 amino acids. Germline CDR1 reads MNHEY; CDR2 reads SVGEGT. V dropped 5 bases and J dropped 5 bases, with 18 bases sitting between them. The CDR3 reads CASSQTRAGTTEAFF. The CDR3 DNA reads as TGTGCCAGCAGTCAGACAAGGGCAGGGACGACTGAAGCTTTCTTT.

The V call is TRBV5-6, the J call TRBJ2-1; D is undetermined. V was clipped by 4 bases and J by 8 bases, with 19 bases between them. The CDR3 length is 15 residues. Germline lookup yields CDR1 SGHDT and CDR2 YYEEEE. The CDR3 DNA sequence: TGTGCCAGCAGCCCACCGAGTAGCCCCAAGGATGAGCAGTTCTTC. Translating gives CASSPPSSPKDEQFF. The full variable domain, its missing parts supplied by reference TRBV5-6 and TRBJ2-1, is DAGVTQSPTHLIKTRGQQVTLRCSPKSGHDTVSWYQQALGQGPQFIFQYYEEEERQRGNFPDRFSGHQFPNYSSELNVNALLLGDSALYLCASSPPSSPKDEQFFGPGTRLTVL.

The chain has TRBV14 and TRBJ2-7; D could derive from TRBD1 or TRBD2 (5 bases each). The CDR3 runs to 12 residues. CDR1 is SGHDN, CDR2 FVKESK, per germline. Trimming took 3 bases from V and 6 from J, leaving 9 bases between them. CDR3 nucleotides: TGTGCCAGCAGCCACTTCGGGGCCGAGCAGTACTTC. Amino acid sequence: CASSHFGAEQYF.

V gene TRBV5-6 combines with J gene TRBJ2-2; possibly TRBD1 for D (5 bases). The CDR3 runs to 16 residues. Germline values: CDR1 SGHDT, CDR2 YYEEEE. V was trimmed by 4 bases and J by 4 bases, leaving 17 bases between them. The chain's CDR3 is CASSGSEGAATGELFF. The DNA for the CDR3 is TGTGCCAGCAGCGGGTCGGAAGGGGCGGCCACCGGGGAGCTGTTTTTT.

The rearrangement joins TRBV2 to TRBJ1-5, with D tentatively TRBD1 (5 bases). CDR1 SNHLY and CDR2 FYNNEI come from the germline V gene. The CDR3 has 13 amino acids. V lost 2 bases and J 10 bases, leaving 12 bases between the germline ends. The CDR3 is CASSERVRDPQHF. The CDR3 bases are TGTGCCAGCAGTGAAAGGGTCAGGGACCCCCAGCATTTT.

This clone has a single count. This chain connects TRBV18 to TRBJ2-7, with no clear D. CDR1 and CDR2 (germline): KGHSH, LQKENI. CDR3 length: 12 residues. Trimming took off 2 bases at V and 0 bases at J, with 2 bases between the two ends. CDR3 in DNA: TGTGCCAGCTCACCAAGCTCCTACGAGCAGTACTTC. Its translation is CASSPSSYEQYF.

The chain couples TRBV5-1 to TRBJ1-3; D may be TRBD1 (6 bases). V lost 1 base, J lost 2 bases, and 7 bases lay in between. Germline CDR1 is SGHRS and CDR2 is YFSETQ. The CDR3 runs to 14 residues. DNA for the CDR3: TGCGCCAGCAGCTTGACAGGGCCTGGAAACACCATATATTTT. Amino acid sequence: CASSLTGPGNTIYF.

V and J are TRBV9 and TRBJ2-1; 7 bases line up with TRBD1. The germline V gene has CDR1 SGDLS and CDR2 YYNGEE. After removal of 4 bases from V and 2 bases from J, the junction contained 3 bases not matched to a gene. This CDR3 has 14 amino acids. CDR3 sequence reads: CASSRGGPYNEQFF. The CDR3 region has the DNA TGTGCCAGCAGCAGAGGGGGCCCCTACAATGAGCAGTTCTTC.

The V gene is TRBV7-9, the J gene TRBJ1-1, with no clear D. This CDR3 has 14 residues. Germline assignment: CDR1 SEHNR and CDR2 FQNEAQ (reference sequence). V lost 1 base and J 8 bases, leaving 14 bases between the germline ends. CDR3 sequence: CASSLEGSGAEAFF. CDR3 DNA: TGTGCCAGCAGCTTAGAAGGGTCGGGAGCCGAAGCTTTCTTT.

The CDR3 sequence is CASSPMVIGNQPQHF. In DNA form, the CDR3 reads TGTGCCAGCAGTCCAATGGTTATCGGCAATCAGCCCCAGCATTTT. The genes are TRBV2 and TRBJ1-5, with no clear D. V was cut by 5 bases and J by 2 bases, with 13 bases left in between. The CDR3 sequence is 15 residues long. Germline V CDR1 and CDR2: SNHLY, FYNNEI.

V gene TRBV6-2 or TRBV6-3 combines with J gene TRBJ1-1, with a tentative D call TRBD1 (5 bases). The germline CDR1 and CDR2 sequences are MNHEY and SVGEGT. The V gene lost 5 bases and the J gene lost 0 bases, with 7 bases spanning the gap. CDR3 length: 13 residues. The CDR3 DNA follows: TGTGCCAGCAGTAGGACACTGAACACTGAAGCTTTCTTT. It is translated as CASSRTLNTEAFF.

The sample holds a few counts of this clone. This rearrangement joins TRBV2 to TRBJ2-7; TRBD2 agrees at 7 bases. V lost 6 bases to trimming and J lost 1 base; unmatched junction nucleotides: 9. Germline V lookup: CDR1 SNHLY, CDR2 FYNNEI. The CDR3 has 15 amino acids. The CDR3 region has the DNA TGTGCCAGCAGCCCATGGGGGGAGGGGTCCTACGAGCAGTACTTC. It specifies CASSPWGEGSYEQYF.

J is TRBJ1-2 and V is TRBV5-6; 8 bases map to TRBD1. V shed 0 bases and J 2 bases; nucleotides not matched to a gene: 3. CDR3 length equals 15 residues. Germline-derived CDR1 and CDR2 are SGHDT and YYEEEE. CDR3 sequence (DNA): TGTGCCAGCAGCTTGGCCCGACAGGGGAACTATGGCTACACCTTC. Encoded protein: CASSLARQGNYGYTF.

This rearrangement joins TRBV11-2 to TRBJ1-5; the match to TRBD1 covers 11 bases. The CDR3 covers 18 residues. Germline values: CDR1 SGHAT, CDR2 FQNNGV. J was trimmed by 4 bases and V by 5 bases; bases with no gene match: 13. In nucleotides, the CDR3 is TGTGCCAGCAGCCCCGGGACAGGGGGTCCCCTGGGTAATCAGCCCCAGCATTTT. Translating gives CASSPGTGGPLGNQPQHF.